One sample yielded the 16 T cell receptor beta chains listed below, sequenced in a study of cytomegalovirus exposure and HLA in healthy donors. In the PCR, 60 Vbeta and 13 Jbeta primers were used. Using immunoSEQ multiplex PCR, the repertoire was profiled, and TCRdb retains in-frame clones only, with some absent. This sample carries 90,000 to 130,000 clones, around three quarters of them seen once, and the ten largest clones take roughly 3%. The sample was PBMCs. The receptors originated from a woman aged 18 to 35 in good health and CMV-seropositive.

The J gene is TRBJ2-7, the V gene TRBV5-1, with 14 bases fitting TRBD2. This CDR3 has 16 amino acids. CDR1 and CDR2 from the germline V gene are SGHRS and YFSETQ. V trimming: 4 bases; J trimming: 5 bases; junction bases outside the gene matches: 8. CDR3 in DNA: TGCGCCAGCAGCAGCGGGACTAGCGGGGGATGGGACGAGCAGTACTTC. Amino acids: CASSSGTSGGWDEQYF.

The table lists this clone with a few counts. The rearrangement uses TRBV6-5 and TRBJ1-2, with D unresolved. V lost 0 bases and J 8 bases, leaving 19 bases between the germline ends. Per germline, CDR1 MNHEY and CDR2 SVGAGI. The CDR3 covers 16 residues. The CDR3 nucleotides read TGTGCCAGCAGTTACTCGATTTCAGGCAGATTTCTCGGCTACACCTTC. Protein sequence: CASSYSISGRFLGYTF.

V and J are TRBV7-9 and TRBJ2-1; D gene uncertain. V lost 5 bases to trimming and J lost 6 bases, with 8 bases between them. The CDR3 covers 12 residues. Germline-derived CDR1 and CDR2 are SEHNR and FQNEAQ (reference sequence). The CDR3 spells CASSLRSNEQFF. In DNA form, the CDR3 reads TGTGCCAGCAGCCTGCGGAGCAATGAGCAGTTCTTC.

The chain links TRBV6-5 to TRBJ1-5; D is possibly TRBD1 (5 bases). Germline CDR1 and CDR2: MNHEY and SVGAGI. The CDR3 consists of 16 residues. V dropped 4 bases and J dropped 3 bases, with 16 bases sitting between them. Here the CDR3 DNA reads TGTGCCAGCAGTTCTTTAAGCGGGACGGACAATCAGCCCCAGCATTTT. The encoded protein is CASSSLSGTDNQPQHF.

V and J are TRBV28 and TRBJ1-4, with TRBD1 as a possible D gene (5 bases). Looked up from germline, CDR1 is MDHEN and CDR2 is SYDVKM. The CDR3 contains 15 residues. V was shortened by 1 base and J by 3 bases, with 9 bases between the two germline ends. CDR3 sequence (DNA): TGTGCCAGCAGTTTATTTCAGGGCCCTAATGAAAAACTGTTTTTT. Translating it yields CASSLFQGPNEKLFF.

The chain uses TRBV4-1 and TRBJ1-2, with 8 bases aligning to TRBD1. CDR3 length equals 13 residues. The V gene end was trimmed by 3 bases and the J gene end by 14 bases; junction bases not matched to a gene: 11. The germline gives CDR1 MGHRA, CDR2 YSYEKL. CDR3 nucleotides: TGCGCCAGCAGCCAGCCGGGGGCCACAGGGGGAACCTTC. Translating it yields CASSQPGATGGTF.

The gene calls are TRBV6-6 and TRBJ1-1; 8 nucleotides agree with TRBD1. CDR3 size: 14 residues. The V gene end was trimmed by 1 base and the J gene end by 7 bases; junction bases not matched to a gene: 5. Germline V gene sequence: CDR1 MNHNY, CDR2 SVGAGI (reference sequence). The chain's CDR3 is CASSYYQGAGEAFF. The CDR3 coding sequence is TGTGCCAGCAGTTACTATCAGGGGGCGGGTGAAGCTTTCTTT.

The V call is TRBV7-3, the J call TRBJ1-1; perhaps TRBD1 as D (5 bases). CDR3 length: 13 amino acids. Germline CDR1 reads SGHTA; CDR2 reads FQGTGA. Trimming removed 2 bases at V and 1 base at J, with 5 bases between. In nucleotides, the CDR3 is TGTGCCAGCAGCTTAGACAGGAACACTGAAGCTTTCTTT. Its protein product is CASSLDRNTEAFF.

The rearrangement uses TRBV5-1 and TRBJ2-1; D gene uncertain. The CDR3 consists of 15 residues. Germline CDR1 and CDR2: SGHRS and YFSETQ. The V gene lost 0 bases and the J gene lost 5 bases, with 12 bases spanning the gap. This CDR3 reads CASSLAASRNNEQFF. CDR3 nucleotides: TGCGCCAGCAGCTTGGCAGCGTCTAGGAACAATGAGCAGTTCTTC.

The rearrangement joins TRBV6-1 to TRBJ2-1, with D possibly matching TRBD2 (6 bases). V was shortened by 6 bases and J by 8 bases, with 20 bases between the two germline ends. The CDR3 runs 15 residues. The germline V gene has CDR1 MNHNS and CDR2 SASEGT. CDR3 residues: CASRLLRTKYDEQFF. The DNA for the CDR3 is TGTGCCAGCAGACTACTCAGGACTAAGTATGATGAGCAGTTCTTC.

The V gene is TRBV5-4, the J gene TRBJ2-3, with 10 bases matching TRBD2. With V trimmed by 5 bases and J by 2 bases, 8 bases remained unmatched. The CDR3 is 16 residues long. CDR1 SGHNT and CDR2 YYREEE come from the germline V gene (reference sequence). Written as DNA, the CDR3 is TGTGCCAGCAGACCCGGGACTAGCGTATACACAGATACGCAGTATTTT. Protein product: CASRPGTSVYTDTQYF.

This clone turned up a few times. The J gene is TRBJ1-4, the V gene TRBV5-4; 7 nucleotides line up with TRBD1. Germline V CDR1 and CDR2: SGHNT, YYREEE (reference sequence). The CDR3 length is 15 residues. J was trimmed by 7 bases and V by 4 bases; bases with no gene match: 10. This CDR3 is CASSPQGGAVEKLFF. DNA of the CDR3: TGTGCCAGCAGCCCTCAAGGGGGCGCCGTTGAAAAACTGTTTTTT.

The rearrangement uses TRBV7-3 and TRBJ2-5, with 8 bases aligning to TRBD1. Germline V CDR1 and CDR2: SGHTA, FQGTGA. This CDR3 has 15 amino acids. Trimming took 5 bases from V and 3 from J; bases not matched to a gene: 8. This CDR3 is CASSPQTGAEETQYF. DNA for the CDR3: TGTGCCAGCAGCCCCCAGACAGGGGCGGAAGAGACCCAGTACTTC.

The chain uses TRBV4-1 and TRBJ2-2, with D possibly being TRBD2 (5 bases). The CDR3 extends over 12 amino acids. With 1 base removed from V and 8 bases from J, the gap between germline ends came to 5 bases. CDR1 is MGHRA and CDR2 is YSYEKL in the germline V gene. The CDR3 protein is CASSQAGGELFF. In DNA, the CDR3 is TGCGCCAGCAGCCAAGCGGGGGGGGAGCTGTTTTTT.

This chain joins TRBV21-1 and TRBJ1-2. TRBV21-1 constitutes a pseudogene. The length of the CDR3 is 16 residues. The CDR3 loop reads CASSKSSSPRTYGYTF. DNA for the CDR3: TGTGCCAGCAGCAAATCTTCGTCTCCCCGAACTTATGGCTACACCTTC.

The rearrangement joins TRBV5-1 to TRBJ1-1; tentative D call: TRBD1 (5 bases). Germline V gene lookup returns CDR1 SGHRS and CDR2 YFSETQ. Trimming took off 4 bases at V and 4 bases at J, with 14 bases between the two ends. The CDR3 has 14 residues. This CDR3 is CASSGLRVGTEAFF. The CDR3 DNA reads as TGCGCCAGCAGCGGGCTCAGGGTGGGCACTGAAGCTTTCTTT.